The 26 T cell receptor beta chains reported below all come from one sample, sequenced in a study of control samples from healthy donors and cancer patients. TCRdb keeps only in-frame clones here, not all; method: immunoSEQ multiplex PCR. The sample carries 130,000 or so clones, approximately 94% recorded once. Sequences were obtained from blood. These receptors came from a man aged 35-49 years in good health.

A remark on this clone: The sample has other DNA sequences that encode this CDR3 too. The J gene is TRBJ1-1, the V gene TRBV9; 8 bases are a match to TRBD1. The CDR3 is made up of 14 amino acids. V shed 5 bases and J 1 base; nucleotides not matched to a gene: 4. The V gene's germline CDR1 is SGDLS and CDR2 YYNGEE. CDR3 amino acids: CASSVGQGNTEAFF. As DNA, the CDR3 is TGTGCCAGCAGTGTCGGACAGGGGAACACTGAAGCTTTCTTT.

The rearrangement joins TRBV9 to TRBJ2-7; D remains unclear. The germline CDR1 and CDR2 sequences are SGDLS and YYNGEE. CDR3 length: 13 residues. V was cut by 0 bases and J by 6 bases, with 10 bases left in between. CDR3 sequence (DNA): TGTGCCAGCAGCGTAGAGCAGGTCGGCGAGCAGTACTTC. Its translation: CASSVEQVGEQYF.

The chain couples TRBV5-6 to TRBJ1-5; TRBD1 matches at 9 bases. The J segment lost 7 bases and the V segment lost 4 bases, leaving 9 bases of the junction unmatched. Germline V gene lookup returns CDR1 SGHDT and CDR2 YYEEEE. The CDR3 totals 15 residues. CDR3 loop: CASSRRTGGVQPQHF. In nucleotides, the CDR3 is TGTGCCAGCAGCCGACGCACAGGGGGCGTCCAGCCCCAGCATTTT.

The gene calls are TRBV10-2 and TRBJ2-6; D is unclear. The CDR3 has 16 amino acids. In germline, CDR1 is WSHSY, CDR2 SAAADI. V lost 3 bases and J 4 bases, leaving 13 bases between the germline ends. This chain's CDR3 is CASSELVTVGANVLTF. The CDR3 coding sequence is TGCGCCAGCAGTGAACTGGTTACGGTGGGGGCCAACGTCCTGACTTTC.

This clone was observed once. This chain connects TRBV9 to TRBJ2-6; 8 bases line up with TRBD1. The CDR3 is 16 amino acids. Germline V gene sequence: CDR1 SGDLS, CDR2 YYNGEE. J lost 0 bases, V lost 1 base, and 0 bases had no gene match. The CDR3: CASSVTGGSGANVLTF. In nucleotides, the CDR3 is TGTGCCAGCAGCGTAACAGGGGGCTCTGGGGCCAACGTCCTGACTTTC.

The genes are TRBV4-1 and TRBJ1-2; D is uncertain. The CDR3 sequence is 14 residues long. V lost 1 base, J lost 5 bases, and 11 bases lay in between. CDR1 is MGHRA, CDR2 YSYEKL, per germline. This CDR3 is CASSQVYARYGYTF. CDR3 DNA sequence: TGCGCCAGCAGCCAAGTTTATGCCCGGTATGGCTACACCTTC.

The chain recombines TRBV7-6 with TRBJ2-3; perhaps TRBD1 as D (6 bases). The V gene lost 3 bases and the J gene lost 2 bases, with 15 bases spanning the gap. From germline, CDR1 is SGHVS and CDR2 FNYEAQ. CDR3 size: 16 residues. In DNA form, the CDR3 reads TGTGCCAGCAGCTTGGGTCGTGGACAGCCCACAGATACGCAGTATTTT. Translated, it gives CASSLGRGQPTDTQYF.

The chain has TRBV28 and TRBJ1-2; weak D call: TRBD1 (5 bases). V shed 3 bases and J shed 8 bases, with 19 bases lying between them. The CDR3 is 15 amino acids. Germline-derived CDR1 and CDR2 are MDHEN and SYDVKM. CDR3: CASSLGWGKDLGYTF. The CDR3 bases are TGTGCCAGCAGTTTGGGGTGGGGGAAGGACCTAGGCTACACCTTC.

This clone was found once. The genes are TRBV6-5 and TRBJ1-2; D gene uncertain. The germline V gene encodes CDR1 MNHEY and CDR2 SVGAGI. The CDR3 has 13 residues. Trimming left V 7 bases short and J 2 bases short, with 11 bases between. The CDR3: CASTSTENYGYTF. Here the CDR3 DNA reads TGTGCCAGCACCTCGACGGAAAACTATGGCTACACCTTC.

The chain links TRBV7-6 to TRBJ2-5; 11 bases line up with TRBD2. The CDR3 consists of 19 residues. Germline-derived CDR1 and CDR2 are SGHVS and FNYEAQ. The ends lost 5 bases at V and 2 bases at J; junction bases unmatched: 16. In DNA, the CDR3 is TGTGCCAGCAGCCCATTCAGGAGTAGCGGGGGGGCCAAACAAGAGACCCAGTACTTC. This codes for CASSPFRSSGGAKQETQYF.

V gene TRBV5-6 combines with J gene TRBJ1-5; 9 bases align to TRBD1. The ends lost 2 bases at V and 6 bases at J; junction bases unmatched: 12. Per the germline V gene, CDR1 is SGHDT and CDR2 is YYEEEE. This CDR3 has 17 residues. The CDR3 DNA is TGTGCCAGCAGCTTAGGGGGACAGGGACCTGTTTTTCAGCCCCAGCATTTT. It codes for CASSLGGQGPVFQPQHF.

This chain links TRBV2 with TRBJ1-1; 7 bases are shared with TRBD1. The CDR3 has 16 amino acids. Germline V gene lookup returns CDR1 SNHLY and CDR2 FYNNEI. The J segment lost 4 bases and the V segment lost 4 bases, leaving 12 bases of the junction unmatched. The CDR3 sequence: CASSGWRGRGVTEAFF. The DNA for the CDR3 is TGTGCCAGCAGTGGATGGAGGGGGCGCGGTGTCACTGAAGCTTTCTTT. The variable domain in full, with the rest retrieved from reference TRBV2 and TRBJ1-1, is EPEVTQTPSHQVTQMGQEVILRCVPISNHLYFYWYRQILGQKVEFLVSFYNNEISEKSEIFDDQFSVERPDGSNFTLKIRSTKLEDSAMYFCASSGWRGRGVTEAFFGQGTRLTVV.

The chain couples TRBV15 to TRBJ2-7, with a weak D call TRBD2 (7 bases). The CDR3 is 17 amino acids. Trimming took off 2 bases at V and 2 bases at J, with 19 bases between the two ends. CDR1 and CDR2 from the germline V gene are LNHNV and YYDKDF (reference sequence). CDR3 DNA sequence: TGTGCCACCAGCAGACCTATCACTGGGGGGGGCACCTACGAGCAGTACTTC. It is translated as CATSRPITGGGTYEQYF.

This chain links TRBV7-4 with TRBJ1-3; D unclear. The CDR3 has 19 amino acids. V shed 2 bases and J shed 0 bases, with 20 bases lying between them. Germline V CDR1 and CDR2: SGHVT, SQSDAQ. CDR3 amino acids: CASSLRCGRLCLSGNTIYF. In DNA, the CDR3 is TGTGCCAGCAGCTTACGGTGTGGCAGGCTATGCCTCTCTGGAAACACCATATATTTT.

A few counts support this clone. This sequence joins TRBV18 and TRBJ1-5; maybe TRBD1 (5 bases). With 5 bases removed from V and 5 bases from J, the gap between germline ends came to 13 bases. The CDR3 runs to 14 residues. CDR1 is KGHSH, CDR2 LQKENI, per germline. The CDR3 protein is CASSSSDTYQPQHF. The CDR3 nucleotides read TGTGCCAGCTCATCGTCGGACACATATCAGCCCCAGCATTTT.

The CDR3 DNA reads TGTGCCAGCAGTCTCGACAGGGGGTATCGAAATGAGCAGTTCTTC. This sequence encodes CASSLDRGYRNEQFF. The chain joins TRBV6-6 to TRBJ2-1; 9 nucleotides align to TRBD1. The V segment lost 5 bases and the J segment 7 bases; nucleotides outside the gene matches: 9. The germline V gene encodes CDR1 MNHNY and CDR2 SVGAGI (reference sequence). The CDR3 is 15 residues long.

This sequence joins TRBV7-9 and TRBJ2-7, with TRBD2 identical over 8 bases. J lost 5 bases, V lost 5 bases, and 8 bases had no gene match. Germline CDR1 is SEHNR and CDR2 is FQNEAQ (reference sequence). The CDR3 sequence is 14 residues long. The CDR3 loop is CASSRSGGAHEQYF. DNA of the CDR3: TGTGCCAGCAGCCGCTCGGGGGGGGCACACGAGCAGTACTTC.

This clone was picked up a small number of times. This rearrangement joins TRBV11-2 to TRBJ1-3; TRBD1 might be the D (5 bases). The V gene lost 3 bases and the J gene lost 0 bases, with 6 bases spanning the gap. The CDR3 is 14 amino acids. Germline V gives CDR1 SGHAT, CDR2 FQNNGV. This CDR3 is CASSLTDSGNTIYF. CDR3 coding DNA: TGTGCCAGCAGCTTGACAGACTCTGGAAACACCATATATTTT.

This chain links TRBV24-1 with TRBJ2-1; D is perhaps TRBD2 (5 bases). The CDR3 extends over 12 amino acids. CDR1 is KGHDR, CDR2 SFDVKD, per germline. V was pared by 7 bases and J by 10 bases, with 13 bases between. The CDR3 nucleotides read TGTGCCACCAGGTCGAGCCCGGGGGAGCAGTTCTTC. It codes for CATRSSPGEQFF.

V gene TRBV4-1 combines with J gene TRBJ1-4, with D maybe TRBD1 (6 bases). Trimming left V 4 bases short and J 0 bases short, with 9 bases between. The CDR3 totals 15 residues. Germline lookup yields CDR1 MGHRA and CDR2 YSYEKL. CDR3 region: CASSRDIATNEKLFF. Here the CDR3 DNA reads TGCGCCAGCAGCCGGGACATTGCAACTAATGAAAAACTGTTTTTT.

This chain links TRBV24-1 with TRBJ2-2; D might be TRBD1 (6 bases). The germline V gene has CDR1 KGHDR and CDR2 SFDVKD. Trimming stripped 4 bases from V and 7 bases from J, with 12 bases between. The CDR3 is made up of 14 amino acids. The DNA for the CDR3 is TGTGCCACCAGTGAAGCAGGGGTCTACGGGGAGCTGTTTTTT. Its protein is CATSEAGVYGELFF.

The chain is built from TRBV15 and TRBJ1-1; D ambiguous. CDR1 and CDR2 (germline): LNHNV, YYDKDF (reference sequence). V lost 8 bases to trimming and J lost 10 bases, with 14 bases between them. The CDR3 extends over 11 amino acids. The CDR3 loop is CATGQVSGAFF. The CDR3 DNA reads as TGTGCCACCGGTCAGGTGTCCGGAGCTTTCTTT.

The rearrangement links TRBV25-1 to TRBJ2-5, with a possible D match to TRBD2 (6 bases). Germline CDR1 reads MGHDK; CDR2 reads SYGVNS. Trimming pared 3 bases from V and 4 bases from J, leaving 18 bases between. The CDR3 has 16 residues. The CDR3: CASSDTGEGSLETQYF. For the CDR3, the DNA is TGTGCCAGCAGTGATACGGGAGAGGGGAGTTTAGAGACCCAGTACTTC.

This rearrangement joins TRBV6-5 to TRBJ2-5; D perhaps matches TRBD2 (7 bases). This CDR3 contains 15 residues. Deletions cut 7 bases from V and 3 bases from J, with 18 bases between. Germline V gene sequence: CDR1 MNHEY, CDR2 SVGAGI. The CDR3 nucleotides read TGTGCCAGCAATGGGGGGGGCGCTGGGGAAGAGACCCAGTACTTC. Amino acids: CASNGGGAGEETQYF.

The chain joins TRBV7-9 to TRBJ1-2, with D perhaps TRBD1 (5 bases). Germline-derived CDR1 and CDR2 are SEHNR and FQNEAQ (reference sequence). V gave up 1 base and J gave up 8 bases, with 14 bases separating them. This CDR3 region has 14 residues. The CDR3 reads CASSLVGDPRGYTF. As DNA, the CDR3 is TGTGCCAGCAGCTTAGTTGGGGACCCGCGGGGCTACACCTTC.

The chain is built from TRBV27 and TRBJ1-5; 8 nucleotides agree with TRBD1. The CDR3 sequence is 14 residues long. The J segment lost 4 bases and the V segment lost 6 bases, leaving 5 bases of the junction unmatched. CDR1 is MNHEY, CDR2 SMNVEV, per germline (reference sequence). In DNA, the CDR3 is TGTGCCAGCAGGCCCGGGACAGGTAATCAGCCCCAGCATTTT. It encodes CASRPGTGNQPQHF.